This TCR beta chain was profiled in a study of shared clonotypes between healthy human individuals. The naive CD8 subset, CD45RO-negative cells positively selected for CCR7, excluded terminally differentiated effector memory CD45RA+ cells. Overall study results and limits: The generation probabilities recorded for non-shared clonotypes fell below those of clonotypes shared by all four donors.

Under the authors' procedure: Filtering of immunoSEQ junctional sequences could not match full-length read filtering. Some clones are missing from TCRdb's copy, which holds only in-frame ones; the method was immunoSEQ multiplex PCR. V, J and clone size derive from that table, while D and trimming were established from the DNA sequence. This sample carries approximately 2,000,000 clones, over 85% of them seen once, and the ten largest clones take around 1.7%. As to this clone: The target antigen is unknown.

J was trimmed by 4 bases and V by 3 bases; bases with no gene match: 5. CDR1 and CDR2 from the germline V gene are SGHVS and FQNEAQ. The CDR3 loop spans 16 amino acids. The V gene is TRBV7-8, the J gene TRBJ2-6; 8 bases fit TRBD1. Sequencing was done on a sample of naive CD8+ T cells from PBMCs. The receptor's source is a man between 18 and 29 years old in good health. Some clones in this sample may be carry-over from other donors' samples. The CDR3 reads CASSFVRDRGANVLTF. CDR3 in DNA: TGTGCCAGCAGCTTTGTCCGGGACAGGGGGGCCAACGTCCTGACTTTC.